Below are 26 T cell receptor beta chains sequenced from a single sample in a study of blood T cell repertoires in COVID-19. Profiled with immunoSEQ multiplex PCR; TCRdb holds only in-frame clones, not every one. Here the sample spans 350,000 to 450,000 clones, 70% to 90% being singletons. Sequencing was performed on peripheral blood. Source of these receptors: a man aged 35-49 years with acute or convalescent COVID-19.

The V and J genes are TRBV7-9 and TRBJ2-6, with D uncertain. Trimming cost V 1 base and J 10 bases, with 5 bases left between them. This CDR3 contains 12 residues. Germline V gene lookup returns CDR1 SEHNR and CDR2 FQNEAQ (reference sequence). CDR3 residues: CASSLDGNVLTF. DNA for the CDR3: TGTGCCAGCAGCTTAGACGGGAACGTCCTGACTTTC.

The V gene is TRBV7-6, the J gene TRBJ2-7, with 14 bases aligning to TRBD2. The J call is in doubt because the DNA end fits TRBJ2-1 better. Germline CDR1 SGHVS, CDR2 FNYEAQ. This CDR3 contains 17 residues. The CDR3 DNA follows: TGTGCCAGCAGCTCCCCGGGACTAGCGGGAGAGGCGAATGAGCAGTTCTTC. As protein: CASSSPGLAGEANEQFF.

This chain links TRBV29-1 with TRBJ1-5, with 7 nucleotides matching TRBD1. Germline-derived CDR1 and CDR2 are SQVTM and ANQGSEA. The V and J ends lost 6 bases and 5 bases, in that order; junction bases with no gene match: 16. This CDR3 region has 16 residues. The CDR3 reads CSVYDREDLSYQPQHF. The CDR3 bases are TGCAGCGTCTACGACAGGGAAGATTTGAGTTATCAGCCCCAGCATTTT.

The CDR3 bases are TGTGCCAGCAGCCCTTTACTGAGGGCCAGTTCTGGAAACACCATATATTTT. The encoded protein is CASSPLLRASSGNTIYF. This chain connects TRBV3-1 (or the pseudogene TRBV3-2) to TRBJ1-3; no clear D gene. The CDR3 extends over 17 amino acids. Per the germline V gene, CDR1 is LGHDT and CDR2 is YNNKEL (reference sequence). V lost 4 bases and J lost 1, with 17 bases in between.

V usage is TRBV2 and J usage is TRBJ2-3, with D unclear. Germline V CDR1 and CDR2: SNHLY, FYNNEI. The CDR3 has 14 residues. Trimming stripped 4 bases from V and 6 bases from J, with 14 bases between. The CDR3 region is CASSVEELRDTQYF. The DNA of the CDR3 is TGTGCCAGCAGTGTTGAAGAGCTTCGGGATACGCAGTATTTT.

This clone has a single count. The gene calls are TRBV24-1 and TRBJ2-3; 10 bases are a match to TRBD1. The CDR3 runs 15 residues. Germline V CDR1 and CDR2: KGHDR, SFDVKD. Germline trimming cut 10 bases from V and 1 base from J; bases unmatched to any gene: 7. The CDR3 sequence is CATQTGGQGTDTQYF. CDR3 coding DNA: TGTGCCACTCAGACAGGGGGCCAGGGCACAGATACGCAGTATTTT.

In its sample, this clone was seen a few times. V usage is TRBV3-1 (or the pseudogene TRBV3-2) and J usage is TRBJ1-4; 10 positions agree with TRBD1. This CDR3 has 13 amino acids. V lost 9 bases, J lost 8 bases, and 6 bases stayed unmatched. From germline, CDR1 is LGHDT and CDR2 YNNKEL (reference sequence). CDR3 bases: TGTGCCAGTGGGGACAGGGGAAGGGAAAAACTGTTTTTT. Translated: CASGDRGREKLFF.

This chain uses TRBV2 with TRBJ1-1; the match to TRBD1 covers 8 bases. Looked up from germline, CDR1 is SNHLY and CDR2 is FYNNEI. The CDR3 is 14 amino acids. V lost 7 bases to trimming and J lost 0 bases; unmatched junction nucleotides: 4. CDR3 bases: TGTGCCAGCACTTTGGACAGGGTGAACACTGAAGCTTTCTTT. The encoded protein is CASTLDRVNTEAFF.

The V call is TRBV30, the J call TRBJ2-1; D ambiguous. CDR3 length: 15 residues. V lost 1 base and J lost 5, with 15 bases in between. Germline CDR1 reads GTSNPN; CDR2 reads SVGIG (reference sequence). CDR3 residues: CAWSGGVTLDNEQFF. The CDR3 DNA sequence: TGTGCCTGGAGTGGCGGAGTAACTCTCGACAATGAGCAGTTCTTC.

V gene TRBV29-1 combines with J gene TRBJ2-2; 7 bases agree with TRBD1. This CDR3 contains 14 residues. V shed 2 bases, J shed 7 bases, and the junction held 7 bases outside the gene matches. Germline CDR1 reads SQVTM; CDR2 reads ANQGSEA. CDR3 sequence reads: CSVEPAGGNGELFF. CDR3 DNA sequence: TGCAGCGTTGAACCGGCAGGGGGTAACGGGGAGCTGTTTTTT.

The chain joins TRBV19 to TRBJ1-2; 7 bases match TRBD1. Unmatched junction bases numbered 7, after V lost 7 bases and J lost 5 bases. CDR3 length equals 13 residues. The germline V gene encodes CDR1 LNHDA and CDR2 SQIVND (reference sequence). This CDR3 is CASTEQGLYGYTF. In DNA, the CDR3 is TGTGCCAGTACCGAACAGGGGCTTTATGGCTACACCTTC.

V usage is TRBV19 and J usage is TRBJ1-2; D gene unclear. Trimming stripped 7 bases from V and 0 bases from J, with 9 bases between. The CDR3 contains 13 residues. Germline assignment: CDR1 LNHDA and CDR2 SQIVND (reference sequence). Here the CDR3 DNA reads TGTGCCAGTACGTTCAGGACTAACTATGGCTACACCTTC. Encoded protein: CASTFRTNYGYTF.

This clone occurred a few times. The rearrangement links TRBV7-8 to TRBJ1-2, with 8 bases aligning to TRBD1. Trimming cost V 0 bases and J 9 bases; bases outside gene matches: 9. The CDR3 runs 15 residues. Germline CDR1 and CDR2: SGHVS and FQNEAQ. Here the CDR3 reads CASSLARQGAGSYTF. As DNA, the CDR3 is TGTGCCAGCAGCTTAGCGCGTCAGGGGGCGGGGAGCTACACCTTC.

This clone was counted once. The chain combines TRBV27 with TRBJ1-2, with D perhaps matching TRBD1 (6 bases). The CDR3 has 14 amino acids. V lost 3 bases, J lost 8 bases, and 16 bases lay in between. Germline V gene lookup returns CDR1 MNHEY and CDR2 SMNVEV (reference sequence). The CDR3 region is CASSFLDRGLGYTF. Written as DNA, the CDR3 is TGTGCCAGCAGTTTCTTGGATAGGGGGTTAGGCTACACCTTC.

This chain joins TRBV5-1 and TRBJ2-1, with a weak D call TRBD2 (6 bases). The CDR3 is made up of 15 amino acids. Trimming cost V 7 bases and J 0 bases, with 14 bases left between them. CDR1 SGHRS and CDR2 YFSETQ come from the germline V gene. As DNA, the CDR3 is TGCGCCAGCCGAGAGATACTAGCCTCCTACAATGAGCAGTTCTTC. This codes for CASREILASYNEQFF.

This rearrangement joins TRBV3-1 (or the pseudogene TRBV3-2) to TRBJ2-1, with 11 bases identical to TRBD2. CDR1 is LGHDT and CDR2 is YNNKEL in the germline V gene (reference sequence). With V trimmed by 4 bases and J by 7 bases, 6 bases remained unmatched. The CDR3 consists of 15 residues. The CDR3 protein is CASSPTSGIGNEQFF. The CDR3 DNA reads as TGTGCCAGCAGCCCGACTAGCGGGATAGGAAATGAGCAGTTCTTC.

This clone was counted a few times. Other nucleotide sequences from this sample produce the same CDR3. This rearrangement joins TRBV6-4 to TRBJ2-3; D remains ambiguous. V lost 0 bases, J lost 0 bases, and 7 bases lay in between. The CDR3 consists of 15 residues. CDR1 is MRHNA and CDR2 is SNTAGT in the germline V gene. The CDR3 loop is CASSDSAGSTDTQYF. The CDR3 region has the DNA TGTGCCAGCAGTGACTCTGCAGGAAGCACAGATACGCAGTATTTT.

The J gene is TRBJ2-3, the V gene TRBV7-9, with TRBD2 matching 12 bases. The CDR3 is 17 amino acids. Germline values: CDR1 SEHNR, CDR2 FQNEAQ (reference sequence). V was pared by 3 bases and J by 8 bases, with 12 bases of the junction left unmatched. This chain's CDR3 is CASSFLLTSGGPRTQYF. CDR3 DNA sequence: TGTGCCAGCAGCTTTTTACTAACTAGCGGGGGGCCACGTACGCAGTATTTT. The complete variable domain, with remaining parts taken from reference TRBV7-9 and TRBJ2-3, reads DTGVSQNPRHKITKRGQNVTFRCDPISEHNRLYWYRQTLGQGPEFLTYFQNEAQLEKSRLLSDRFSAERPKGSFSTLEIQRTEQGDSAMYLCASSFLLTSGGPRTQYFGPGTRLTVL.

This clone was seen a single time. The chain couples TRBV5-1 to TRBJ2-7; 15 bases fit TRBD2. The CDR3 consists of 16 residues. V lost 4 bases, J lost 2 bases, and 4 bases stayed unmatched. Germline CDR1 and CDR2: SGHRS and YFSETQ. CDR3 sequence reads: CASSPRTSGGAYEQYF. The CDR3 region has the DNA TGCGCCAGCAGCCCCCGGACTAGCGGGGGGGCCTACGAGCAGTACTTC.

The chain has TRBV6-6 and TRBJ2-7; a weak D match, TRBD1 (6 bases). V was pared by 7 bases and J by 0 bases, with 10 bases between. The CDR3 spans 13 residues. CDR1 and CDR2 from the germline V gene are MNHNY and SVGAGI (reference sequence). CDR3 amino acids: CASNPDSSYEQYF. The CDR3 DNA is TGTGCCAGCAACCCGGACAGCTCCTACGAGCAGTACTTC.

This chain joins TRBV11-2 and TRBJ2-3, with a weak D call TRBD2 (5 bases). The CDR3 is 14 amino acids. V shed 3 bases and J shed 4 bases, with 11 bases lying between them. The germline V gene encodes CDR1 SGHAT and CDR2 FQNNGV. The CDR3 spells CASSFPGWADTQYF. CDR3 sequence (DNA): TGTGCCAGCAGCTTCCCGGGGTGGGCAGATACGCAGTATTTT.

The V and J genes are TRBV7-2 and TRBJ2-7; 10 nucleotides agree with TRBD1. V gave up 3 bases and J gave up 0 bases; unmatched junction bases: 5. Germline CDR1 reads SGHTA; CDR2 reads FQGNSA. The CDR3 runs to 16 residues. CDR3 coding DNA: TGTGCCAGCAGCTTTCCCAGGACAGGGGGCTCCTACGAGCAGTACTTC. Its translation: CASSFPRTGGSYEQYF.

The chain uses TRBV28 and TRBJ2-1, with TRBD2 as a possible D gene (6 bases). V lost 5 bases, J lost 4 bases, and 18 bases lay in between. The CDR3 loop spans 16 amino acids. Germline values: CDR1 MDHEN, CDR2 SYDVKM. CDR3 coding DNA: TGTGCCAGCAGTGGCAAGACTAGGCCCGCGTACAATGAGCAGTTCTTC. Translated, it gives CASSGKTRPAYNEQFF.

This chain joins TRBV5-6 and TRBJ2-2; no clear D gene. The V end was cut by 2 bases, the J end by 3 bases, with 11 bases between. This CDR3 has 15 amino acids. Germline assignment: CDR1 SGHDT and CDR2 YYEEEE. The CDR3 region has the DNA TGTGCCAGCAGCTTAGCAGGATACTACACCGGGGAGCTGTTTTTT. Amino acids: CASSLAGYYTGELFF.

A single count supports this clone. The chain uses TRBV6-5 and TRBJ2-6; 9 positions agree with TRBD1. V dropped 8 bases and J dropped 3; count of bases not matched to a gene: 5. CDR1 and CDR2 (germline): MNHEY, SVGAGI. The length of the CDR3 is 15 residues. CDR3 nucleotides: TGTGCCAGCGGGACAGGGCGGCGTGGGGCCAACGTCCTGACTTTC. Encoded protein: CASGTGRRGANVLTF.

The CDR3 loop reads CASSYGTGQPQHF. The CDR3 nucleotides are TGTGCCAGCAGTTACGGGACAGGTCAGCCCCAGCATTTT. The chain employs TRBV27 and TRBJ1-5; 8 bases match TRBD1. The CDR3 is made up of 13 amino acids. Germline CDR1 reads MNHEY; CDR2 reads SMNVEV (reference sequence). With 4 bases clipped from V and 6 bases from J, the junction kept 2 bases outside the gene matches.